This is a list of T cell receptor beta chains from one sample in a study of blood T cell repertoires in COVID-19. The data were produced by immunoSEQ multiplex PCR, yet TCRdb's version contains in-frame clones alone and is incomplete. The sample lists approximately 270,000 clones; around nine tenths were seen once. The sequenced sample consisted of peripheral blood. Receptors were obtained from a middle-aged man with active or convalescent COVID-19. The CDR3 runs from the conserved cysteine through the conserved F or W. The D gene is left open where the match is weak. Only part of the rows carry a size: once, few, many, or a class if the clone is expanded.

>NA|TRBD1|TRBJ2-7|TRBV27
CASSYTGGSSYEQYF
TGTGCCAGCAGTTACACAGGGGGGTCATCCTACGAGCAGTACTTC
>few|NA|TRBJ1-4|TRBV21-1
CARGNYRDRRLREKLFF
TGTGCCAGAGGAAATTACCGGGACAGGAGATTGCGTGAAAAACTGTTTTTT
>NA|NA|TRBJ1-2|TRBV4-2
CASSQEGANYGYTF
TGTGCCAGCAGCCAAGAGGGGGCAAACTATGGCTACACCTTC
>NA|NA|TRBJ1-4|TRBV5-6
CASSPQRNEKLFF
TGTGCCAGCAGCCCCCAGCGAAATGAAAAACTGTTTTTT
>once|NA|TRBJ1-1|TRBV5-8
CASSLADWPQAFF
TGTGCCAGCAGCTTGGCCGACTGGCCTCAAGCTTTCTTT
>NA|TRBD1|TRBJ2-7|TRBV19
CASSSGTVGEQYF
TGTGCCAGTAGCAGTGGGACAGTAGGCGAGCAGTACTTC
>NA|TRBD1|TRBJ1-2|TRBV9
CASSLGTGGNYGYTF
TGTGCCAGCAGCCTGGGGACAGGGGGCAACTATGGCTACACCTTC
>few|TRBD2|TRBJ2-5|TRBV9
CASSVGERGKETQYF
TGTGCCAGCAGCGTAGGCGAGCGGGGGAAAGAGACCCAGTACTTC
>NA|NA|TRBJ2-1|TRBV4-1
CASSQRRGPYNEQFF
TGCGCCAGCAGCCAACGCAGGGGTCCCTACAATGAGCAGTTCTTC
>once|NA|TRBJ2-3|TRBV5-1
CASFDGNYDTDTQYF
TGCGCCAGCTTTGACGGGAACTACGACACAGATACGCAGTATTTT